The present T cell receptor beta chain was sequenced within a study of CD8 T cells in ankylosing spondylitis. Study-level results: Disease-linked clones reportedly showed significant enrichment in matched ankylosing spondylitis synovial fluid. A motif of seven or eight highly homologous TCR beta variants was seen as apparently characteristic of ankylosing spondylitis blood. Peripheral blood samples showed relatively rare disease-linked clones, and these clones were CD8+.

For TCR beta, libraries came from quantitative 5'-RACE with molecular barcodes. TCRdb processed the 5' RACE reads anew with MiXCR; each CDR3 protein has one entry. The sample includes over 110,000 distinct CDR3 sequences, 7% to 9% of them seen just once. Germline CDR1 and CDR2: SGHRS and YFSETQ. Trimming took off 6 bases at V and 2 bases at J, with 16 bases between the two ends. This CDR3 region has 15 residues. This clonotype was observed a few times. Antigen unknown. Sequenced material: synovial fluid, either unsorted or a sorted T cell fraction (not recorded which). This chain connects TRBV5-1 to TRBJ2-3, with a tentative D call TRBD2 (5 bases). The clonotype comes from a male donor with ankylosing spondylitis. Written as DNA, the CDR3 is TGCGCCAGCACCCTTACGGGAAGGCCCACAGATACGCAGTATTTT. This sequence encodes CASTLTGRPTDTQYF.